This TCR beta chain was retrieved from a study of T-cell reconstitution after alpha-beta-depleted transplantation in children. Notes on the study in general: Surviving thymic progenitors and recipient T cells were the source of high TCRbeta diversity at day 60 in some patients. Reportedly, only several hundred clones from non-depleted graft cells drove alpha-beta T-cell counts at about two months. A year had passed since transplant, and T-cell counts and diversity by then came mostly from newly produced T cells.

This clonotype was observed at least ten times. Its specificity is not known. Library preparation (for TCRbeta) was performed with unique molecular identifiers. TCRdb itself ran the PCR reads through MiXCR, one entry per CDR3 protein. Of under 850,000 distinct CDR3 sequences in the sample, around 12% were seen once. The receptor comes from a girl aged 2 to 10 with congenital amegakaryocytic thrombocytopenia, due to receive a stem cell transplant. Sequenced material: PBMCs, taken before TCRalphabeta/CD19-depleted stem cell transplant.

The CDR3 DNA sequence: TGCGCCAGCAGCTTACGGGACGGAAACAATGAGCAGTTCTTC. Encoded protein: CASSLRDGNNEQFF. V gene TRBV5-1 combines with J gene TRBJ2-1, with D possibly being TRBD1 or TRBD2 (5 bases each). This CDR3 region has 14 residues. V was pared by 2 bases and J by 5 bases, with 11 bases between. Germline V gives CDR1 SGHRS, CDR2 YFSETQ.